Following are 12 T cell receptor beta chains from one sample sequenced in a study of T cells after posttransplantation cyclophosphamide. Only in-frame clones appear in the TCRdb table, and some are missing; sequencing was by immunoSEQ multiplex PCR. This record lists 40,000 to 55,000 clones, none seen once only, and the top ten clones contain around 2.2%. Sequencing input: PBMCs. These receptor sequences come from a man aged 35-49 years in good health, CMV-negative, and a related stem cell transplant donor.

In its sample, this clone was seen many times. CDR3 protein: CASSMGLAGYNEQFF. Here the CDR3 DNA reads TGTGCCAGTAGTATGGGACTAGCGGGTTACAATGAGCAGTTCTTC. The V call is TRBV19, the J call TRBJ2-1; 12 bases map to TRBD2. Looked up from germline, CDR1 is LNHDA and CDR2 is SQIVND (reference sequence). This CDR3 contains 15 residues. The junction had 1 base not matched to a gene; V was cut back by 3 bases and J by 4 bases.

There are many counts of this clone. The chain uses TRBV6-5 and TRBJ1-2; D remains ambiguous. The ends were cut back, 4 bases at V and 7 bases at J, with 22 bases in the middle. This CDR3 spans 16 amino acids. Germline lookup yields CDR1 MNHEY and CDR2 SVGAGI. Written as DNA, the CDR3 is TGTGCCAGCAGTTCTATCCGACCTCTTACCAGGCCTGGCTACACCTTC. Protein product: CASSSIRPLTRPGYTF.

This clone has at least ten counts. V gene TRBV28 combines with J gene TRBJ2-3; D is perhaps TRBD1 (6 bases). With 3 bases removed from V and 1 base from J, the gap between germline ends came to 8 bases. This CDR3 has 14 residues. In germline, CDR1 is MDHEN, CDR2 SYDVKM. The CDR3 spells CASSFEGGTDTQYF. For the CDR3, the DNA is TGTGCCAGCAGTTTCGAGGGGGGCACAGATACGCAGTATTTT.

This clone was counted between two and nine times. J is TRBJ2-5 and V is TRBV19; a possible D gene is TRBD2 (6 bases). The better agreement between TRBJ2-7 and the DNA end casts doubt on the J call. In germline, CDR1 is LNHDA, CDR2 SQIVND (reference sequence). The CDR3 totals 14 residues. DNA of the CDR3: TGTGCCAGTAGTGAAGGGAGGAGCTCCTACGAGCAGTACTTC. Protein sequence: CASSEGRSSYEQYF.

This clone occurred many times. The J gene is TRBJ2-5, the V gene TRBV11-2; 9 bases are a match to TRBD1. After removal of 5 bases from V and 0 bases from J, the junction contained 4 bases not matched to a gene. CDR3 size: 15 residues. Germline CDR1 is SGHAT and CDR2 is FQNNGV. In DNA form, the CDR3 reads TGTGCCAGCAGCAACGACAGGGGGTACCAAGAGACCCAGTACTTC. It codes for CASSNDRGYQETQYF.

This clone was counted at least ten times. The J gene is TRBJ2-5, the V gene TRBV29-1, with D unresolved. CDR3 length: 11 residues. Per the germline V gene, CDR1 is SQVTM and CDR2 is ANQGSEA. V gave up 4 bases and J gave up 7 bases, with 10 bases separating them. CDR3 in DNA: TGCAGCGTTGGCAGTCTTGGGACCCAGTACTTC. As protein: CSVGSLGTQYF.

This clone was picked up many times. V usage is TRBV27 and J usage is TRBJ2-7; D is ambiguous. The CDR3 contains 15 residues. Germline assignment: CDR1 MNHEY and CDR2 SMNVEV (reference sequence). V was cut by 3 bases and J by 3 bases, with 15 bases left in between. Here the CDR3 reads CASSLKPLNGYEQYF. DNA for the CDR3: TGTGCCAGCAGTTTGAAGCCCCTTAATGGCTACGAGCAGTACTTC.

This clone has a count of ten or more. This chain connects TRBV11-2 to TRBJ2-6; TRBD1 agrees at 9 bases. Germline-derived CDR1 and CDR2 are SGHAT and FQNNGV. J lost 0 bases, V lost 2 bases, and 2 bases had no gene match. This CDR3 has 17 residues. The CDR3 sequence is CASSLTGGTSGANVLTF. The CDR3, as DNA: TGTGCCAGCAGCTTAACAGGGGGCACCTCTGGGGCCAACGTCCTGACTTTC.

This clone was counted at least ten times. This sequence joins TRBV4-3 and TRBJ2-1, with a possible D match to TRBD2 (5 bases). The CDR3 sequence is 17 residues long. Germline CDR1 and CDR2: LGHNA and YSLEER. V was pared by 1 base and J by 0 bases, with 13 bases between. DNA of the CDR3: TGCGCCAGCAGCCAAGTCGGACTGGCCCTCTCCTACAATGAGCAGTTCTTC. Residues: CASSQVGLALSYNEQFF.

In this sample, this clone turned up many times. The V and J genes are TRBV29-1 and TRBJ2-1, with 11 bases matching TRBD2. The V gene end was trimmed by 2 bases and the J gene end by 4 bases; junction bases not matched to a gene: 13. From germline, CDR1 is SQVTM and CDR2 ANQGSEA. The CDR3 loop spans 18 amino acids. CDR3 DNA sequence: TGCAGCGTTGAATCCCGAGGGCGACTAGCGGGAAAGTACAATGAGCAGTTCTTC. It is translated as CSVESRGRLAGKYNEQFF.

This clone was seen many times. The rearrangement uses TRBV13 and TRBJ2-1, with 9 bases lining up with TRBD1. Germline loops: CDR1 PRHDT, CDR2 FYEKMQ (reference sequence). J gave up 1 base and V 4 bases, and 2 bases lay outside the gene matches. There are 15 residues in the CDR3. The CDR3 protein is CASSSQGASYNEQFF. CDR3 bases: TGTGCCAGCAGCTCACAGGGGGCATCCTACAATGAGCAGTTCTTC. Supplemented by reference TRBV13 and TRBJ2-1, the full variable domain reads AAGVIQSPRHLIKEKRETATLKCYPIPRHDTVYWYQQGPGQDPQFLISFYEKMQSDKGSIPDRFSAQQFSDYHSELNMSSLELGDSALYFCASSSQGASYNEQFFGPGTRLTVL.

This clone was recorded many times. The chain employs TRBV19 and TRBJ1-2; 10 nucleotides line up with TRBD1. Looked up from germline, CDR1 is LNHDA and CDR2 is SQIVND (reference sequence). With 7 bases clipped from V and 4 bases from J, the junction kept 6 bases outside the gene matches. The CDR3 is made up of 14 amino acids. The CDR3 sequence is CASTSTGGSYGYTF. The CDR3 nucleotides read TGTGCCAGTACTTCGACAGGGGGCTCCTATGGCTACACCTTC.